This record covers a single T cell receptor (beta chain). This clonotype came up many times. No cognate antigen has been identified for it. Within one base of it there is no much larger clone, and no base qualities were kept. Library generation was performed with PCR. This sample was sequenced with a NextSeq 500. Bulk TCR libraries were made following a previously described method, with the TCR primers given in Table S5. Purification of total RNA was performed with the Qiagen AllPrep DNA/RNA kit. Before analysis, reads from multiple sequencing runs of one library were combined. The authors' pipeline ran thus. Reads were retained only if an exact TCR constant sequence was present, and the retained reads were trimmed to 150 nt and grouped according to their 12-nt molecular barcodes. Reads in each barcode group were sub-clustered using a 15% Levenshtein threshold, and a quality-weighted consensus sequence was built for each RNA molecule. Non-functional sequences were filtered out, along with any lower-count sequence sitting one edit away from another sequence. Barcode sub-clusters with fewer than 20% of the maximum read count were removed, based on fitting two negative binomial distributions. TCRdb reanalyzed the raw reads on its own, using fastp at Q25 for trimming and MiXCR for clone calling, and kept in-frame beta chains. Rows are combined by CDR3 protein, so each entry shows the most common genes and DNA. These V and J calls are TCRdb output, not the study's own analysis. Recorded for this sample are about 40,000 distinct CDR3 sequences; nearly 25% of them occurred a single time. Of the sample, about 0.93% is held by the ten largest clones.

The source of the sample is a study of molecular identifiers for immune sequencing clone quantification (dated by TCRdb to the late 2010s). Broadly, across the study: For a replicate experiment, RNA from roughly 21,000 or 96,000 naive CD8 T cells was divided into five aliquots, and four of the five aliquots were sequenced. The study was a methods study using CD8 T cells to benchmark molecular-identifier clustering-based TCR repertoire sequencing (MIDCIRS) and TCR RNA copy counting.

Findings and caveats that apply to the study as a whole: Highly expanded clone sizes could be underestimated if identical TCR molecules share a barcode. A single cell's worth of spiked-in Jurkat TCR RNA was reported detectable even among under 1.3 million naive CD8 T cells. The naive libraries included spiked-in Jurkat TCR RNA (10 copies' worth), and this Jurkat TCR RNA is not part of the donor repertoire. When barcode sub-clustering was left out, chimeric consensus sequences inflated TCR diversity, with chimeras reaching as high as 47%. In CMV-specific effector cells, clones with more than 20 RNA copies accounted for over 98% of molecules, whereas in naive cells such clones accounted for under 1%. Modeling estimated about three recovered TCR RNA copies per cell, compared with about 10 by digital PCR, which implies 30% to 35% capture efficiency.

Measured from the cysteine to the phenylalanine, the CDR3 is 16 residues long. Only the CDR3 region is kept as DNA, spanning 48 bases read in frame from base 1. V is cut back by 2 bases and J by 1 base, with 5 bases in the junction unmatched. Libraries of naive CD8 T cells were built from anywhere between roughly 17,000 and 1,000,000 sorted cells, with 10%, 30% or 50% of the purified RNA used. Naive CD8 T cells were FACS-sorted as CD8+CD4-CCR7+CD45RA+ on a BD FACSAria II into RLT Plus buffer. To test detection sensitivity, Jurkat RNA equivalent to more than 9 TCR copies was spiked into samples of roughly 18,000-1,000,000 naive CD8 T cells. CD8 T cells were enriched using RosetteSep CD8+ T Cell Enrichment Cocktail and Ficoll-Paque, and the enriched cells then underwent ACK red cell lysis.

The chain employs TRBV12-3 or TRBV12-4 and TRBJ2-3, with 8 middle bases fitting TRBD1. Source material: naive CD8+ T cells from blood, with Jurkat cell RNA spiked in. The cell subset or site tag for this specimen amounts to: FACS-sorted CD8+CD4-CCR7+CD45RA+ naive T cells. The clonotype originates from a human donor in good health. Some libraries in this study had Jurkat cell RNA spiked in. The DNA sequence follows: TGTGCCAGCAGTTTACCCAGGGGGCATGGCACAGATACGCAGTATTTT. The translation is CASSLPRGHGTDTQYF.